Each of the 27 T cell receptor beta chains below was sequenced from the same sample in a study of cytomegalovirus exposure and HLA in healthy donors. Amplification used 60 Vbeta primers and 13 Jbeta primers. Assay: immunoSEQ multiplex PCR; the TCRdb copy retains only in-frame clones and omits some. The table lists 90,000 to 150,000 clones, around three quarters of them singletons. The source material was PBMCs. These receptors were obtained from a woman aged 25-40 years in good health and CMV-seropositive.

The J gene is TRBJ2-1, the V gene TRBV29-1; 9 bases map to TRBD1. CDR1 is SQVTM and CDR2 is ANQGSEA in the germline V gene. The CDR3 spans 13 residues. J was trimmed by 8 bases and V by 8 bases; bases with no gene match: 10. The CDR3 sequence: CSLSGQGVDEQFF. In DNA, the CDR3 is TGCAGCCTTTCGGGACAGGGTGTCGATGAGCAGTTCTTC.

This clone was detected once. This chain uses TRBV4-2 with TRBJ2-4; the D gene is possibly TRBD2 (5 bases). The CDR3 consists of 16 residues. The ends were cut back, 0 bases at V and 5 bases at J, with 14 bases in the middle. CDR1 LGHNA and CDR2 YNFKEQ come from the germline V gene. The CDR3 sequence is CASSQDMVPGENIQYF. The CDR3 region has the DNA TGTGCCAGCAGCCAAGATATGGTCCCCGGGGAAAACATTCAGTACTTC.

In this sample, this clone turned up a few times. This chain connects TRBV4-1 to TRBJ1-5; tentatively, D is TRBD1 (6 bases). The germline V and J ends were trimmed by 4 bases and 1 base, with 11 bases remaining between them. The CDR3 is 15 amino acids. Germline assignment: CDR1 MGHRA and CDR2 YSYEKL. This CDR3 is CASSLTGLSNQPQHF. CDR3 coding DNA: TGCGCCAGCAGCCTCACAGGGCTAAGCAATCAGCCCCAGCATTTT.

In its sample, this clone was seen many times. CDR3 in amino acids: CASSPSGGGGYEQFF. The CDR3 DNA sequence: TGTGCCAGCAGCCCTAGCGGGGGAGGGGGGTATGAGCAGTTCTTC. J is TRBJ2-1 and V is TRBV7-9; 10 positions agree with TRBD2. V was pared by 5 bases and J by 8 bases, with 9 bases of the junction left unmatched. There are 15 residues in the CDR3. CDR1 is SEHNR, CDR2 FQNEAQ, per germline (reference sequence).

V and J are TRBV27 and TRBJ1-1; no definite D call. Germline V CDR1 and CDR2: MNHEY, SMNVEV (reference sequence). CDR3 length: 13 amino acids. The ends were cut back, 4 bases at V and 8 bases at J, with 14 bases in the middle. The CDR3 loop is CASSSAGPSEAFF. In nucleotides, the CDR3 is TGTGCCAGCAGTTCGGCTGGGCCATCCGAAGCTTTCTTT.

The CDR3 protein is CASGLRGAGGYTF. The DNA of the CDR3 is TGTGCTAGTGGTTTGCGGGGGGCTGGGGGCTACACCTTC. This chain uses TRBV12-5 with TRBJ1-2, with D possibly matching TRBD1 (6 bases). The CDR3 spans 13 residues. Germline CDR1 is LGHNT and CDR2 is FRNRAP. V dropped 2 bases and J dropped 8 bases, with 12 bases sitting between them.

The V and J genes are TRBV27 and TRBJ2-1, with 7 bases fitting TRBD1. The junction had 5 bases not matched to a gene; V was cut back by 6 bases and J by 3 bases. The CDR3 consists of 14 residues. The germline V gene encodes CDR1 MNHEY and CDR2 SMNVEV (reference sequence). CDR3: CASREQGSYNEQFF. CDR3 sequence (DNA): TGTGCCAGCAGAGAACAGGGGAGCTACAATGAGCAGTTCTTC.

This chain uses TRBV4-3 with TRBJ2-7; unclear D gene. Germline-derived CDR1 and CDR2 are LGHNA and YSLEER. This CDR3 region has 13 residues. V was clipped by 0 bases and J by 5 bases, with 8 bases between them. CDR3 loop: CASSQDSRNEQYF. CDR3 coding DNA: TGCGCCAGCAGCCAAGATTCGCGCAACGAGCAGTACTTC.

V is TRBV5-4 and J is TRBJ2-2, with TRBD1 matching 9 bases. The CDR3 sequence is 15 residues long. CDR1 and CDR2 (germline): SGHNT, YYREEE (reference sequence). V lost 4 bases to trimming and J lost 3 bases; unmatched junction nucleotides: 4. Here the CDR3 reads CASSQQGADTGELFF. Written as DNA, the CDR3 is TGTGCCAGCAGCCAACAGGGGGCGGACACCGGGGAGCTGTTTTTT.

The chain recombines TRBV10-3 with TRBJ1-4; possibly TRBD1 for D (5 bases). Deletions cut 10 bases from V and 3 bases from J, with 18 bases between. Per the germline V gene, CDR1 is ENHRY and CDR2 is SYGVKD. This CDR3 region has 15 residues. The CDR3 loop is CASGGSGSANEKLFF. CDR3 nucleotides: TGTGCCAGCGGGGGGTCAGGGTCGGCTAATGAAAAACTGTTTTTT.

V and J are TRBV2 and TRBJ2-1; 8 positions agree with TRBD1. The germline V gene has CDR1 SNHLY and CDR2 FYNNEI. This CDR3 spans 14 amino acids. The J segment lost 6 bases and the V segment lost 6 bases, leaving 7 bases of the junction unmatched. The CDR3 nucleotides are TGTGCCAGCAGGTGGACAGGGCCCGGCAATGAGCAGTTCTTC. This gives the protein CASRWTGPGNEQFF.

The gene calls are TRBV11-1 and TRBJ2-5; TRBD2 aligns across 7 bases. Germline CDR1 and CDR2: SGHAT and FQDESV (reference sequence). The CDR3 sequence is 13 residues long. The junction had 0 bases not matched to a gene; V was cut back by 2 bases and J by 3 bases. CDR3 in DNA: TGTGCCAGCAGCTTAACTAGCGAAGAGACCCAGTACTTC. Translating it yields CASSLTSEETQYF.

This sequence joins TRBV28 and TRBJ2-7, with TRBD1 identical over 9 bases. V shed 8 bases and J 5 bases; nucleotides not matched to a gene: 4. The germline V gene has CDR1 MDHEN and CDR2 SYDVKM. The CDR3 covers 12 residues. In nucleotides, the CDR3 is TGTGCCAGCCGGGACAGGGTAAACGAGCAGTACTTC. Protein product: CASRDRVNEQYF.

This chain uses TRBV2 with TRBJ2-2; D may be TRBD2 (5 bases). Germline CDR1 and CDR2: SNHLY and FYNNEI. The CDR3 is 12 amino acids. Trimming shortened V by 3 bases and J by 7 bases, and 6 bases separated the two germline ends. The CDR3 bases are TGTGCCAGCAGTGACGGGGTCGGGGAGCTGTTTTTT. Amino acids: CASSDGVGELFF.

The J gene is TRBJ2-5, the V gene TRBV6-5; 7 bases agree with TRBD2. The CDR3 covers 16 residues. The J segment lost 5 bases and the V segment lost 0 bases, leaving 9 bases of the junction unmatched. CDR1 and CDR2 (germline): MNHEY, SVGAGI. The CDR3 DNA is TGTGCCAGCAGTTACTCCCGGGTTCGGGGAGGGGAGACCCAGTACTTC. Its translation: CASSYSRVRGGETQYF.

The chain couples TRBV5-6 to TRBJ2-3, with a weak D call TRBD2 (6 bases). Between the trimmed V and J ends, which lost 0 bases and 7 bases, there was a span of 15 bases. This CDR3 has 15 residues. CDR1 is SGHDT, CDR2 YYEEEE, per germline. The CDR3 DNA reads as TGTGCCAGCAGCTTGGTTAGTTGGGGGAGGAATACGCAGTATTTT. Translation: CASSLVSWGRNTQYF.

This chain joins TRBV4-1 and TRBJ2-7; the D gene is possibly TRBD2 (5 bases). Per the germline V gene, CDR1 is MGHRA and CDR2 is YSYEKL. V was trimmed by 3 bases and J by 5 bases, leaving 23 bases between them. The CDR3 has 17 amino acids. CDR3 in amino acids: CASSHPPRAGFSDEQYF. The CDR3 nucleotides are TGCGCCAGCAGCCACCCCCCCCGGGCAGGCTTTAGCGACGAGCAGTACTTC.

The J gene is TRBJ1-3, the V gene TRBV4-3; D gene uncertain. This CDR3 spans 16 amino acids. From germline, CDR1 is LGHNA and CDR2 YSLEER. Trimming pared 0 bases from V and 2 bases from J, leaving 11 bases between. The DNA for the CDR3 is TGCGCCAGCAGCCAAGAGGTTCGGGTAGCTGGAAACACCATATATTTT. As protein: CASSQEVRVAGNTIYF.

This chain uses TRBV27 with TRBJ2-2; no definite D call. This CDR3 region has 12 residues. V was trimmed by 4 bases and J by 3 bases, leaving 3 bases between them. The germline V gene encodes CDR1 MNHEY and CDR2 SMNVEV (reference sequence). CDR3 sequence reads: CASSSDTGELFF. In DNA form, the CDR3 reads TGTGCCAGCAGTTCCGACACCGGGGAGCTGTTTTTT.

The genes are TRBV10-1 and TRBJ1-5; 7 bases match TRBD1. With 9 bases clipped from V and 7 bases from J, the junction kept 15 bases outside the gene matches. This CDR3 is 15 amino acids long. CDR1 and CDR2 (germline): WNHNN, SYGVQD (reference sequence). The CDR3 spells CARDRVEGKGQPQHF. CDR3 coding DNA: TGCGCCAGAGACAGGGTGGAGGGGAAGGGGCAGCCCCAGCATTTT.

The chain has TRBV4-3 and TRBJ1-4; no definite D call. CDR3 length: 15 residues. Germline V CDR1 and CDR2: LGHNA, YSLEER. Trimming stripped 2 bases from V and 8 bases from J, with 15 bases between. CDR3 loop: CASSQFPGGEEKLFF. The CDR3 bases are TGCGCCAGCAGCCAATTCCCTGGAGGTGAGGAAAAACTGTTTTTT.

The rearrangement links TRBV4-1 to TRBJ2-7; 10 bases fit TRBD2. The V and J ends lost 4 bases and 5 bases, in that order; junction bases with no gene match: 11. The CDR3 extends over 16 amino acids. From germline, CDR1 is MGHRA and CDR2 YSYEKL. CDR3 loop: CASSPGPLAGSDEQYF. The CDR3 DNA reads TGCGCCAGCAGCCCCGGGCCACTAGCGGGGAGCGACGAGCAGTACTTC.

The chain uses TRBV7-6 and TRBJ2-5; 9 nucleotides align to TRBD2. Germline trimming cut 1 base from V and 11 bases from J; bases unmatched to any gene: 11. The CDR3 is made up of 15 amino acids. Germline V gene data show CDR1 as SGHVS and CDR2 as FNYEAQ. The CDR3 DNA sequence: TGTGCCAGCAGCTTAGGAGCTAGCGGGGCTCATGAGCAGTACTTC. Translation gives CASSLGASGAHEQYF.

The rearrangement links TRBV9 to TRBJ2-3; TRBD2 matches 11 bases. The CDR3 loop spans 17 amino acids. Germline V gene sequence: CDR1 SGDLS, CDR2 YYNGEE. Trimming took 3 bases from V and 1 from J; bases not matched to a gene: 7. CDR3 loop: CASSAPTSGVRTDTQYF. CDR3 in DNA: TGTGCCAGCAGCGCTCCGACTAGCGGGGTACGCACAGATACGCAGTATTTT.

As regards this clone: An end of the junction differs from the germline gene, which may be a read error. The V gene is TRBV7-8, the J gene TRBJ1-2; D not resolved. The germline gives CDR1 SGHVS, CDR2 FQNEAQ. The CDR3 has 12 amino acids. DNA for the CDR3: TGTGCCAGCAGCTCAGTAAACTATGACTACACCTTC. Protein: CASSSVNYDYTF.

As DNA, the CDR3 is TGCGCCAGCAGCCAAGATAAGCCAGGTGCTTCGGTCTATGGCTACACCTTC. Its protein is CASSQDKPGASVYGYTF. This chain uses TRBV4-3 with TRBJ1-2; D gene unclear. The CDR3 loop spans 17 amino acids. The V end was cut by 0 bases, the J end by 4 bases, with 18 bases between. CDR1 and CDR2 (germline): LGHNA, YSLEER.

This chain joins TRBV5-4 and TRBJ2-5; the match to TRBD1 covers 8 bases. This CDR3 contains 14 residues. Germline V gene sequence: CDR1 SGHNT, CDR2 YYREEE (reference sequence). Unmatched junction bases numbered 3, after V lost 4 bases and J lost 1 base. The CDR3 sequence is CASSKTGAQETQYF. In DNA form, the CDR3 reads TGTGCCAGCAGCAAGACAGGGGCCCAAGAGACCCAGTACTTC.